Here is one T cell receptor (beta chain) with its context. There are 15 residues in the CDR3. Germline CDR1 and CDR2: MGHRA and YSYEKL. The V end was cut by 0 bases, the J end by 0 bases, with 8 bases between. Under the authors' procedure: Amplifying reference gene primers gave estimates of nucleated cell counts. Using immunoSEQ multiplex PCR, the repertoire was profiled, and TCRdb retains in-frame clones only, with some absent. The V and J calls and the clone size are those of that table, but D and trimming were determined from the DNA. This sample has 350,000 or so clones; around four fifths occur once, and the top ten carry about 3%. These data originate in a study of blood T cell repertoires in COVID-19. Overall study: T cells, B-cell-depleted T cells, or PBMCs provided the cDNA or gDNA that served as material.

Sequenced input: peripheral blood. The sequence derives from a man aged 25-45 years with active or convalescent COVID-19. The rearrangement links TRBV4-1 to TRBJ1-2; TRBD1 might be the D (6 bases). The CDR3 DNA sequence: TGCGCCAGCAGCCAAGAACAGGGAGCTAACTATGGCTACACCTTC. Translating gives CASSQEQGANYGYTF.